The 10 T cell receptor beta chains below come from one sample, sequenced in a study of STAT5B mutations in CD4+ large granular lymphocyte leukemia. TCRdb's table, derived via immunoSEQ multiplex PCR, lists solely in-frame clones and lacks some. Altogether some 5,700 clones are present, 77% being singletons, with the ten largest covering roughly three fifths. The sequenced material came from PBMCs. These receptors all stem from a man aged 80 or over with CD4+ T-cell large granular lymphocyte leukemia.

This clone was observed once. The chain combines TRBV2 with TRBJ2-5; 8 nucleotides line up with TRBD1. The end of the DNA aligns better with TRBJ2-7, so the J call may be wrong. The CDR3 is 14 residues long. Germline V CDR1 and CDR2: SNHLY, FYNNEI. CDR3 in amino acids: CASSGLDRDYEQYF. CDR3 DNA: TGTGCCAGCAGTGGGTTGGACAGGGACTACGAGCAGTACTTC.

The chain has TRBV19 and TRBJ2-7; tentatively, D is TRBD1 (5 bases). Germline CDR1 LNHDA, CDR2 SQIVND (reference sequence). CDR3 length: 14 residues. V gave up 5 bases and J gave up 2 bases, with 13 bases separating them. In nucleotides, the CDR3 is TGTGCCAGTAGTTGGGCACACAGGACCTACGAGCAGTACTTC. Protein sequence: CASSWAHRTYEQYF.

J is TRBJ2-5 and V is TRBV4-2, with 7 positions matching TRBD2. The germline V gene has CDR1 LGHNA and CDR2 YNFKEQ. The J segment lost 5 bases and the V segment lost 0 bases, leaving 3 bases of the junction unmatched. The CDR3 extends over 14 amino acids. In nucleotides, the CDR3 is TGTGCCAGCAGCCAAGATCAAGCGGGGGAGACCCAGTACTTC. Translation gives CASSQDQAGETQYF.

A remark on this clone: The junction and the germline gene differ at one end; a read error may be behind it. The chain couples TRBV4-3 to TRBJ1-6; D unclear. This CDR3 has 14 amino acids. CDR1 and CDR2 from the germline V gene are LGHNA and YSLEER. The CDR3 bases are TGCGCCGGCAGCCAAGATCAGCAAGGTTCACCCCTCCACTTT. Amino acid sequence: CAGSQDQQGSPLHF.

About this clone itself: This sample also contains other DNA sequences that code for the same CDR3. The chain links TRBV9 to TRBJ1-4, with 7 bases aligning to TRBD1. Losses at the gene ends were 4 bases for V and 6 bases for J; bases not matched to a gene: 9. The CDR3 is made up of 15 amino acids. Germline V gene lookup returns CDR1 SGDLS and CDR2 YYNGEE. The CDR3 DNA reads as TGTGCCAGCAGCCATACAGGGGCGCCCGATGAAAAACTGTTTTTT. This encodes CASSHTGAPDEKLFF.

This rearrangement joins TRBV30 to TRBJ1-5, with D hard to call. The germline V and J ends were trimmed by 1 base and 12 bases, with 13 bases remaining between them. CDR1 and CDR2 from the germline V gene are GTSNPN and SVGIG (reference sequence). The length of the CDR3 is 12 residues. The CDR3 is CAWSASEALQHF. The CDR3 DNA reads TGTGCCTGGAGTGCTTCTGAGGCACTCCAGCATTTT.

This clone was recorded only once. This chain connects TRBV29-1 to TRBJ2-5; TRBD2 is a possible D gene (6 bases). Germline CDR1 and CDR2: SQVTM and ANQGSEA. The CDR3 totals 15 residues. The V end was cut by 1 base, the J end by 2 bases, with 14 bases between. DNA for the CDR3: TGCAGCGTTGAAGGGGAAATGCGGGGACAAGAGACCCAGTACTTC. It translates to CSVEGEMRGQETQYF.

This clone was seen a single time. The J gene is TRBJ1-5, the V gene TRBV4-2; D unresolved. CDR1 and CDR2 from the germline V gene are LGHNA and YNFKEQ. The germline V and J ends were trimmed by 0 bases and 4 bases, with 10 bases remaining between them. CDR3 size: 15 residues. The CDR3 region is CASSQDLRGNQPQHF. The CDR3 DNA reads TGTGCCAGCAGCCAAGATTTGCGGGGAAATCAGCCCCAGCATTTT.

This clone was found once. This chain's CDR3 is CASSSLQGAETQYF. The CDR3 DNA follows: TGTGCCAGCAGCTCATTACAGGGGGCCGAGACCCAGTACTTC. The chain uses TRBV13 and TRBJ2-5, with 9 bases matching TRBD1. From germline, CDR1 is PRHDT and CDR2 FYEKMQ (reference sequence). There are 14 residues in the CDR3. After removal of 4 bases from V and 5 bases from J, the junction contained 5 bases not matched to a gene.

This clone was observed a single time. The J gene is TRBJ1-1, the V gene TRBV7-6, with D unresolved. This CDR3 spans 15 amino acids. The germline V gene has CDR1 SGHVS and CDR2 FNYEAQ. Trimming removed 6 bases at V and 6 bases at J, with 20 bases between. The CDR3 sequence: CASSPSGEVSAEAFF. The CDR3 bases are TGTGCCAGCAGTCCCTCCGGGGAGGTTAGCGCTGAAGCTTTCTTT.